These 18 T cell receptor beta chains came from one sample sequenced in a study of OX40 agonist ivuxolimab in advanced cancers. Assay used: immunoSEQ multiplex PCR; TCRdb lists only in-frame clones, some missing. The profile shows 35,000 to 55,000 clones, 75% to 90% of them singletons. The sample here was CD4+ or CD8+ T cells sorted from blood, taken in a trial of the OX40 agonist ivuxolimab. The receptors stem from an adult with an advanced solid tumor such as melanoma, head and neck, liver or kidney cancer.

This chain joins TRBV11-2 and TRBJ1-1; 10 bases line up with TRBD1. After removal of 3 bases from V and 3 bases from J, the junction contained 4 bases not matched to a gene. The germline V gene encodes CDR1 SGHAT and CDR2 FQNNGV. The CDR3 length is 15 residues. The CDR3 protein is CASSFGDRGDTEAFF. The CDR3 nucleotides are TGTGCCAGCAGCTTCGGGGACAGGGGAGACACTGAAGCTTTCTTT.

The chain is built from TRBV4-3 and TRBJ2-1, with TRBD2 matching 11 bases. The junction had 1 base not matched to a gene; V was cut back by 3 bases and J by 0 bases. Germline CDR1 LGHNA, CDR2 YSLEER. The CDR3 totals 16 residues. This CDR3 reads CASSQGTSGSYNEQFF. The CDR3 nucleotides read TGCGCCAGCAGCCAGGGGACTAGCGGCTCCTACAATGAGCAGTTCTTC.

The chain joins TRBV6-5 to TRBJ1-2, with D perhaps matching TRBD1 (6 bases). Germline V lookup: CDR1 MNHEY, CDR2 SVGAGI. This CDR3 spans 13 amino acids. The V gene lost 4 bases and the J gene lost 5 bases, with 11 bases spanning the gap. For the CDR3, the DNA is TGTGCCAGCAGTTTAGACAGGTCGTATGGCTACACCTTC. This sequence encodes CASSLDRSYGYTF.

The rearrangement joins TRBV7-8 to TRBJ2-1; TRBD2 aligns across 8 bases. The germline CDR1 and CDR2 sequences are SGHVS and FQNEAQ. The trim removed 1 base at V and 4 bases at J, leaving 6 bases unmatched. CDR3 length: 16 amino acids. The CDR3 sequence: CASSLVASGPYNEQFF. The CDR3 DNA is TGTGCCAGCAGCTTAGTGGCTAGCGGGCCTTACAATGAGCAGTTCTTC.

The chain recombines TRBV28 with TRBJ2-1, with 12 bases lining up with TRBD2. The CDR3 runs to 14 residues. With 10 bases clipped from V and 6 bases from J, the junction kept 7 bases outside the gene matches. Germline lookup yields CDR1 MDHEN and CDR2 SYDVKM. CDR3 in amino acids: CAIRLAGDPNEQFF. The CDR3 nucleotides read TGTGCCATCAGACTAGCGGGAGACCCCAATGAGCAGTTCTTC.

The rearrangement links TRBV19 to TRBJ2-7, with TRBD1 matching over 7 bases. Unmatched junction bases numbered 2, after V lost 3 bases and J lost 3 bases. CDR1 is LNHDA, CDR2 SQIVND, per germline (reference sequence). The CDR3 length is 13 residues. The CDR3 is CASSIRDSYEQYF. The CDR3 DNA sequence: TGTGCCAGTAGTATCCGGGACAGCTACGAGCAGTACTTC.

The chain uses TRBV13 and TRBJ2-5; 9 nucleotides match TRBD1. Germline V lookup: CDR1 PRHDT, CDR2 FYEKMQ (reference sequence). The CDR3 length is 15 residues. J lost 5 bases, V lost 3 bases, and 7 bases had no gene match. CDR3 in amino acids: CASSFRTGDFETQYF. Here the CDR3 DNA reads TGTGCCAGCAGCTTTAGGACAGGGGATTTTGAGACCCAGTACTTC. Supplemented by reference TRBV13 and TRBJ2-5, the full variable domain reads AAGVIQSPRHLIKEKRETATLKCYPIPRHDTVYWYQQGPGQDPQFLISFYEKMQSDKGSIPDRFSAQQFSDYHSELNMSSLELGDSALYFCASSFRTGDFETQYFGPGTRLLVL.

This chain connects TRBV7-9 to TRBJ2-7, with 7 bases aligning to TRBD1. From germline, CDR1 is SEHNR and CDR2 FQNEAQ (reference sequence). This CDR3 has 13 residues. Trimming at V came to 5 bases and at J to 4 bases, leaving 5 bases not matched to a gene. The CDR3 protein is CASSPDREYEQYF. The CDR3 DNA reads TGTGCCAGCAGCCCAGACAGGGAATACGAGCAGTACTTC.

The chain joins TRBV19 to TRBJ2-5; 13 positions agree with TRBD2. V shed 7 bases and J 2 bases; nucleotides not matched to a gene: 7. Germline CDR1 and CDR2: LNHDA and SQIVND (reference sequence). This CDR3 comprises 16 residues. CDR3: CASKTSGGEIQETQYF. The CDR3 DNA reads as TGTGCCAGTAAAACTAGCGGGGGGGAGATTCAAGAGACCCAGTACTTC.

The chain joins TRBV7-6 to TRBJ2-7, with 12 bases identical to TRBD2. The length of the CDR3 is 16 residues. Per germline, CDR1 SGHVS and CDR2 FNYEAQ. The V and J ends lost 4 bases and 1 base, in that order; junction bases with no gene match: 5. CDR3 DNA sequence: TGTGCCAGCAGCTCAGGACTAGCGGGACTATCCTACGAGCAGTACTTC. Translated: CASSSGLAGLSYEQYF. The full variable domain, in which reference TRBV7-6 and TRBJ2-7 provide the parts outside the CDR3, is GAGVSQSPRYKVTKRGQDVALRCDPISGHVSLYWYRQALGQGPEFLTYFNYEAQQDKSGLPNDRFSAERPEGSISTLTIQRTEQRDSAMYRCASSSGLAGLSYEQYFGPGTRLTVT.

J is TRBJ1-1 and V is TRBV9; D remains ambiguous. This CDR3 is 14 amino acids long. Germline V gene sequence: CDR1 SGDLS, CDR2 YYNGEE. Deletions cut 0 bases from V and 4 bases from J, with 10 bases between. CDR3: CASSVVAPPTEAFF. CDR3 nucleotide sequence: TGTGCCAGCAGCGTAGTGGCCCCACCCACTGAAGCTTTCTTT.

This clone is labeled medium-sized. This CDR3 is also generated by other DNA sequences in the sample. V is TRBV5-1 and J is TRBJ1-2; 12 nucleotides align to TRBD1. CDR1 SGHRS and CDR2 YFSETQ come from the germline V gene. Unmatched junction bases numbered 4, after V lost 3 bases and J lost 7 bases. CDR3 size: 14 residues. CDR3 sequence reads: CASSSGQGALGYTF. CDR3 DNA sequence: TGCGCCAGCAGCTCGGGACAGGGGGCTCTTGGCTACACCTTC.

The CDR3 region has the DNA TGTGCCAGCAGCCAACAGGGGGCTAGCACAGATACGCAGTATTTT. This translates into CASSQQGASTDTQYF. This chain joins TRBV28 and TRBJ2-3, with TRBD1 matching 9 bases. The V gene's germline CDR1 is MDHEN and CDR2 SYDVKM. Trimming took 6 bases from V and 0 from J; bases not matched to a gene: 4. This CDR3 contains 15 residues.

The chain uses TRBV30 and TRBJ2-3; unclear D gene. Germline V gene sequence: CDR1 GTSNPN, CDR2 SVGIG (reference sequence). Trimming took 3 bases from V and 2 from J, leaving 15 bases between them. This CDR3 has 15 residues. CDR3 residues: CAWRKFTPPTDTQYF. CDR3 nucleotide sequence: TGTGCCTGGAGAAAATTTACCCCCCCCACAGATACGCAGTATTTT.

V and J are TRBV7-9 and TRBJ1-3, with D unclear. Germline CDR1 and CDR2: SEHNR and FQNEAQ (reference sequence). V dropped 5 bases and J dropped 2 bases, with 10 bases sitting between them. This CDR3 is 14 amino acids long. CDR3 DNA sequence: TGTGCCAGCAGCCCCCAAGGACCTGGAAACACCATATATTTT. It yields the protein CASSPQGPGNTIYF.

The gene calls are TRBV19 and TRBJ2-7; 10 bases align to TRBD1. There are 17 residues in the CDR3. Per the germline V gene, CDR1 is LNHDA and CDR2 is SQIVND (reference sequence). V lost 2 bases to trimming and J lost 7 bases; unmatched junction nucleotides: 14. The CDR3: CASSIMWGQGISGEQYF. The CDR3 DNA reads as TGTGCCAGTAGTATAATGTGGGGACAGGGGATATCGGGGGAGCAGTACTTC.

The CDR3 DNA is TGTGCCAGCAGTTTCCCCGACCCGACGGGGGGAAACACCATATATTTT. This encodes CASSFPDPTGGNTIYF. V usage is TRBV28 and J usage is TRBJ1-3; the D is unclear. The CDR3 is made up of 16 amino acids. CDR1 MDHEN and CDR2 SYDVKM come from the germline V gene. V dropped 3 bases and J dropped 4 bases, with 16 bases sitting between them. Supplemented by reference TRBV28 and TRBJ1-3, the full variable domain reads DVKVTQSSRYLVKRTGEKVFLECVQDMDHENMFWYRQDPGLGLRLIYFSYDVKMKEKGDIPEGYSVSREKKERFSLILESASTNQTSMYLCASSFPDPTGGNTIYFGEGSWLTVV.

This clone showed up just a few times. This chain joins TRBV5-6 and TRBJ2-3, with D tentatively TRBD1 (5 bases). CDR3 length: 15 residues. Trimming removed 1 base at V and 3 bases at J, with 12 bases between. CDR1 and CDR2 (germline): SGHDT, YYEEEE. The CDR3 nucleotides read TGTGCCAGCAGCTTGCTTCCGACAGTTACAGATACGCAGTATTTT. It specifies CASSLLPTVTDTQYF.